This TCR beta chain was identified in a study of shared clonotypes between healthy human individuals. Assay used: immunoSEQ multiplex PCR; TCRdb lists only in-frame clones, some missing. The data contain about 1,500,000 clones, about 96% of them singletons. Trimming shortened V by 3 bases and J by 2 bases, and 12 bases separated the two germline ends. The CDR3 spans 14 residues. CDR1 SQVTM and CDR2 ANQGSEA come from the germline V gene. Sequenced input: naive CD4+ T cells sorted from blood. This sample's subset: CD45RA+ positively selected. The receptor comes from a man under 40 in good health. V usage is TRBV29-1 and J usage is TRBJ2-3; TRBD2 is a possible D gene (6 bases). CDR3 nucleotide sequence: TGCAGCGTTGACCCGGGACTGCCCACAGATACGCAGTATTTT. Its protein product is CSVDPGLPTDTQYF.